Detailed here is one T cell receptor (beta chain). Assay used: immunoSEQ multiplex PCR; TCRdb lists only in-frame clones, some missing. Of roughly 140,000 clones in the sample, 82% were seen once. This record belongs to a study of blood T cell repertoires in COVID-19. V lost 0 bases to trimming and J lost 2 bases, with 9 bases between them. Germline V CDR1 and CDR2: SGHRS, YFSETQ. CDR3 length: 14 amino acids. The sample was peripheral blood. The gene calls are TRBV5-1 and TRBJ2-7; unclear D gene. The source is a woman of 80 years or more with acute or convalescent COVID-19. The CDR3 sequence is CASSLAGRTYEQYF. The CDR3 DNA sequence: TGCGCCAGCAGCTTGGCCGGCAGGACCTACGAGCAGTACTTC.